The clone carrying this T cell receptor (beta chain) was detected only a few times. Its antigen is undetermined. These data belong to a study of beta chain features in type 1 diabetes. Study at large: Sorted cells examined across all samples numbered around 110,000,000. Overall study results and limits: Equally in patients and controls, shorter templates might have been favored by PCR. Type 1 diabetes patients had TCRB CDR3s that were shorter (moderately but significantly so) in all four CD4+ subsets.

The V segment lost 0 bases and the J segment 4 bases; nucleotides outside the gene matches: 5. Per germline, CDR1 SGHRS and CDR2 YFSETQ. The CDR3 sequence is 17 residues long. cDNA synthesis used the whole RNA isolate, giving expressed TCRB sequences. Data came from immunoSEQ multiplex PCR; TCRdb stores just in-frame clones and leaves some out. The data contain 300,000 to 400,000 clones, 8% to 10% of them seen just once; the ten biggest clones take up 0.55% to 0.75%. Sequenced material: central memory CD4+ T cells from blood. The sequence was obtained from a man aged 30 to 45 with type 1 diabetes. V and J are TRBV5-1 and TRBJ2-1, with 12 nucleotides matching TRBD2. CDR3 loop: CASSLGLAGARYNEQFF. The DNA for the CDR3 is TGCGCCAGCAGCTTGGGACTAGCGGGGGCTAGATACAATGAGCAGTTCTTC.